This is a list of T cell receptor beta chains from one sample in a study of T cell changes during pregnancy in multiple sclerosis. TCRdb's table, derived via immunoSEQ multiplex PCR, lists solely in-frame clones and lacks some. The sample yields about 30,000 clones, 90% seen once. Material: CD8+ T cells from peripheral blood mononuclear cells, obtained in the second trimester of pregnancy. The receptors were sampled from a female donor with multiple sclerosis, enrolled in a pregnancy study. Each CDR3 is given with its conserved first and last residue. The order of the fields is V gene, CDR3 length, J gene, D gene, CDR3 protein. A D gene is named only where the DNA matches it firmly.

>TRBV28|14|TRBJ2-1|TRBD2
CASSFASGAGEQFF
>TRBV5-6|13|TRBJ2-5|.
CASSPTIDGAQYF
>TRBV10-2|14|TRBJ2-7|.
CASSEIRGSHEQYF
>TRBV5-4|12|TRBJ1-1|.
CASSLVGQEAFF
>TRBV27|16|TRBJ2-7|TRBD1
CASSFSAGQASYEQYF
>TRBV7-6|15|TRBJ2-7|.
CASSLAETGPVEQYF
>TRBV10-2|12|TRBJ2-1|.
CASRNEGFEQFF
>TRBV5-5|15|TRBJ2-7|.
CASSFLDNQHYEQYF
>TRBV28|14|TRBJ1-5|TRBD1
CASSPDRVGQPQHF
>TRBV5-1|15|TRBJ1-1|TRBD1
CASAGTGLADTEAFF
>TRBV14|15|TRBJ1-1|TRBD1
CASSQSTGGFTEAFF
>TRBV25-1|15|TRBJ2-1|TRBD1
CASSAGQGDADEQFF
>TRBV27|14|TRBJ1-5|TRBD1
CASSLRTGNQPQHF
>TRBV10-3|14|TRBJ1-1|.
CAISDSTWNTEAFF
>TRBV30|17|TRBJ2-7|TRBD1
CAWIPLAGTGGTYEQYF
>TRBV13|15|TRBJ1-5|TRBD1
CASSLNRGSNQPQHF
>TRBV27|14|TRBJ2-7|TRBD2
CASSTAGGAYEQYF
>TRBV27|13|TRBJ2-2|.
CASTFSAPGELFF
>TRBV13|17|TRBJ1-1|.
CASSSGPTVSYGTEAFF
>TRBV6-5|16|TRBJ1-2|.
CASSYSGEGTFNGYTF
>TRBV11-2|18|TRBJ1-5|.
CASSLGQVDISSNQPQHF
>TRBV6-4|16|TRBJ2-3|TRBD2
CASSDLAGGGTDTQYF
>TRBV28|13|TRBJ2-7|.
CASSNRVSYEQYF
>TRBV11-2|14|TRBJ2-7|TRBD1
CASSGAGTAHEQYF
>TRBV28|15|TRBJ2-3|.
CASSLEPLSTDTQYF
>TRBV6-5|12|TRBJ2-1|.
CASSPDNNEQFF
>TRBV30|13|TRBJ1-2|.
CAWGQRVHYGYTF
>TRBV19|13|TRBJ2-7|TRBD1
CASSMTGSHEQYF
>TRBV5-1|14|TRBJ1-1|.
CASSLGRGGTEAFF
>TRBV7-2|17|TRBJ2-3|TRBD2
CASSFSTSGSLTDTQYF
>TRBV5-1|13|TRBJ1-1|.
CASSEGDNTEAFF
>TRBV9|13|TRBJ1-4|.
CASSDSYNEKLFF
>TRBV4-2|16|TRBJ2-3|TRBD2
CASSQGTSGSPDTQYF
>TRBV5-5|15|TRBJ2-7|TRBD2
CASSLRASGSYEQYF
>TRBV6-5|16|TRBJ2-7|TRBD1
CASSYLRTGRLLEQYF
>TRBV28|14|TRBJ2-7|.
CASSLLASSREQYF